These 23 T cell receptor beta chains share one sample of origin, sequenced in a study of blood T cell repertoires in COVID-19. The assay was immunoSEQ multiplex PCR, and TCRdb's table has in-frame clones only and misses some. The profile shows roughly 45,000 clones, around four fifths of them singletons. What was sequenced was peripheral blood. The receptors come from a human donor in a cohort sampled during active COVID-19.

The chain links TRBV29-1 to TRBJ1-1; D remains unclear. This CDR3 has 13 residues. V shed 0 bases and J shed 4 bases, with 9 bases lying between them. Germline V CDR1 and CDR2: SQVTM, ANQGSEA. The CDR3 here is CSVEEAAATEAFF. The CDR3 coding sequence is TGCAGCGTTGAAGAGGCGGCAGCCACTGAAGCTTTCTTT.

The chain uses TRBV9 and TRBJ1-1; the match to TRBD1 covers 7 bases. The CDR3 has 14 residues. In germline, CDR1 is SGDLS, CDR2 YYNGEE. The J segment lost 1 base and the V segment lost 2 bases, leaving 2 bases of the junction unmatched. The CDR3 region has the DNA TGTGCCAGCAGCGTGCAGGGGGGGAACACTGAAGCTTTCTTT. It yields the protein CASSVQGGNTEAFF. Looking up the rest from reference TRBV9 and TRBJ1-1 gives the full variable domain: DSGVTQTPKHLITATGQRVTLRCSPRSGDLSVYWYQQSLDQGLQFLIQYYNGEERAKGNILERFSAQQFPDLHSELNLSSLELGDSALYFCASSVQGGNTEAFFGQGTRLTVV.

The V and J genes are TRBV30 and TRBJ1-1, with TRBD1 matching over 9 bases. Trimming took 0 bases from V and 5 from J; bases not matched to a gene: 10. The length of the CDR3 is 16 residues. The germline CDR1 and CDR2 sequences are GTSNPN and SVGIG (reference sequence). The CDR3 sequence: CAWSVSGQGPWTEAFF. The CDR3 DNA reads TGTGCCTGGAGTGTATCCGGACAGGGGCCCTGGACTGAAGCTTTCTTT.

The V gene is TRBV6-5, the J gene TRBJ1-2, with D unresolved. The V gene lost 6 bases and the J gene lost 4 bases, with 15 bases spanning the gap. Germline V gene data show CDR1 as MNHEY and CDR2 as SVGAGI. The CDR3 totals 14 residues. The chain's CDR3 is CASRIGSTGYGYTF. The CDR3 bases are TGTGCCAGCAGAATCGGCTCCACGGGCTATGGCTACACCTTC.

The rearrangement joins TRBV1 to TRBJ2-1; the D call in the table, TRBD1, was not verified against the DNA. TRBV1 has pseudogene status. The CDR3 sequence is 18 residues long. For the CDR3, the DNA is TGCACCAGCAGCCAAGATCAGGGACAGGGGAATTTCGGCGATGAGCAGTTCTTC. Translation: CTSSQDQGQGNFGDEQFF.

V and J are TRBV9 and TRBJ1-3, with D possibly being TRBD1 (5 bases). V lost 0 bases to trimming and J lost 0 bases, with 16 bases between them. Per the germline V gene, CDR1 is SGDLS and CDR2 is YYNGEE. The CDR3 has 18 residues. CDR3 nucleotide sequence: TGTGCCAGCAGCGTAGATGGGCTGGGGCCCTACTCTGGAAACACCATATATTTT. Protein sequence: CASSVDGLGPYSGNTIYF.

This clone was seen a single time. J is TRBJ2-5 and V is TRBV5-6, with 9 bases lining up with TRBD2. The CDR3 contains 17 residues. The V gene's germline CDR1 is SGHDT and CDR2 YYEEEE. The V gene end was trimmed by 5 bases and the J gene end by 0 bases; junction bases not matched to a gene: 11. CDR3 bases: TGTGCCAGCAGTGAAGCGGGGGGCCAAAGCTACCAAGAGACCCAGTACTTC. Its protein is CASSEAGGQSYQETQYF.

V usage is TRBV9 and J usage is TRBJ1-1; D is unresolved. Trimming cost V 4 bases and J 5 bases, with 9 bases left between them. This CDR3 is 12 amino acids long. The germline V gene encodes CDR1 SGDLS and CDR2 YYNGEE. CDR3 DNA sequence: TGTGCCAGCAGCCCCCAGGATACTGAAGCTTTCTTT. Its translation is CASSPQDTEAFF.

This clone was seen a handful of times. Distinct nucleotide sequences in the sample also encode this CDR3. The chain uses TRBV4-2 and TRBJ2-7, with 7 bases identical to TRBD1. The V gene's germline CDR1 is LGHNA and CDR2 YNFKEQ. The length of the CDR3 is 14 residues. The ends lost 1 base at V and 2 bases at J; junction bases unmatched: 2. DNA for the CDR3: TGTGCCAGCAGCCAAGGACAGGGAACCTACGAGCAGTACTTC. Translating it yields CASSQGQGTYEQYF.

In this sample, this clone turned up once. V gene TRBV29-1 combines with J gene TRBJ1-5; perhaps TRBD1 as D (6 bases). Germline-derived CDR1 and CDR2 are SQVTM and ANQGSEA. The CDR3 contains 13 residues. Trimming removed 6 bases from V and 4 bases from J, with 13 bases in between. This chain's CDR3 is CSVLDRENQPQHF. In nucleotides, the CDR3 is TGCAGCGTCCTGGACAGAGAGAATCAGCCCCAGCATTTT.

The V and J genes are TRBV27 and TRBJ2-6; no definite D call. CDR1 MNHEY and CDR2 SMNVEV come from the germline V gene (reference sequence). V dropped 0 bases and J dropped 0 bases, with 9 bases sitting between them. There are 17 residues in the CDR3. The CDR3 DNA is TGTGCCAGCAGTTTATCGCGGAGCTCCTCTGGGGCCAACGTCCTGACTTTC. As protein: CASSLSRSSSGANVLTF. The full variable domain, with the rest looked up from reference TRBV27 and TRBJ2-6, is EAQVTQNPRYLITVTGKKLTVTCSQNMNHEYMSWYRQDPGLGLRQIYYSMNVEVTDKGDVPEGYKVSRKEKRNFPLILESPSPNQTSLYFCASSLSRSSSGANVLTFGAGSRLTVL.

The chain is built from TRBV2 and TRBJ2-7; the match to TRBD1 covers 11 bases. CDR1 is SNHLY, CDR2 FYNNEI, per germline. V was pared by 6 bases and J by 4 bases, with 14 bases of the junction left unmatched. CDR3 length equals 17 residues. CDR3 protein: CASRRSRTGGAGYEQYF. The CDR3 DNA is TGTGCCAGCAGAAGGAGTAGGACAGGGGGCGCAGGTTACGAGCAGTACTTC.

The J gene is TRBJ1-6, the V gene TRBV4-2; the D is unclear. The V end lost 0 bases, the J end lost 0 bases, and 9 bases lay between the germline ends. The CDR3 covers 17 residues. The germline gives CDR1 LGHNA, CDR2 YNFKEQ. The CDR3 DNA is TGTGCCAGCAGCCAAGATGAGGCCATCTCCTATAATTCACCCCTCCACTTT. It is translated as CASSQDEAISYNSPLHF.

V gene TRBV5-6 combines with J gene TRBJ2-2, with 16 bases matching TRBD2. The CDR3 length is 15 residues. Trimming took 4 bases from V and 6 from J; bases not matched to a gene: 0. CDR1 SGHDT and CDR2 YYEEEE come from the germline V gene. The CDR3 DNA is TGTGCCAGCAGCGGGACTAGCGGGGGGGCCGGGGAGCTGTTTTTT. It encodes CASSGTSGGAGELFF.

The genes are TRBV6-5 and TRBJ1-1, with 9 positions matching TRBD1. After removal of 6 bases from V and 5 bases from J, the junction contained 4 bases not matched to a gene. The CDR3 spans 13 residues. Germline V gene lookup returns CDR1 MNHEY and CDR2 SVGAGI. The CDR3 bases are TGTGCCAGCAGGGGGGACAGGGTAACTGAAGCTTTCTTT. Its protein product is CASRGDRVTEAFF.

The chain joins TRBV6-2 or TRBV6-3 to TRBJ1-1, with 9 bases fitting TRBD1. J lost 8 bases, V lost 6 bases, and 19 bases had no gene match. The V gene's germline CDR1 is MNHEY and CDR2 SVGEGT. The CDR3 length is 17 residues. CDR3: CASSPRGTGTGSTEAFF. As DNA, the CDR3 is TGTGCCAGCAGCCCCCGGGGGACAGGGACAGGCTCCACCGAAGCTTTCTTT.

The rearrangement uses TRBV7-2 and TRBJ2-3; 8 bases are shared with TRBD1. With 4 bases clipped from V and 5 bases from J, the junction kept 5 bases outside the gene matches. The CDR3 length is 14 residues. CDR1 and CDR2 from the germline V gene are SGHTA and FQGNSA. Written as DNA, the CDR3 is TGTGCCAGCAGCTCCTGGACAGGGCGAGATACGCAGTATTTT. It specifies CASSSWTGRDTQYF.

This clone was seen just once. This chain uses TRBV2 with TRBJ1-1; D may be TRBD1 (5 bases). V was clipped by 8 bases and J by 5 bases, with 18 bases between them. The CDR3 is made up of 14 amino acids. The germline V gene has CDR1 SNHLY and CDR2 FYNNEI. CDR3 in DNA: TGTGCCAGCGTGGCGGGCAGGGCGGGGACTGAAGCTTTCTTT. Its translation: CASVAGRAGTEAFF.

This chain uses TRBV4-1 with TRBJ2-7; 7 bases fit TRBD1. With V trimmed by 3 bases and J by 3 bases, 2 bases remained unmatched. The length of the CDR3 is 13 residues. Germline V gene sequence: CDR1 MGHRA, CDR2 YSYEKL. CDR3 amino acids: CASSQGTDYEQYF. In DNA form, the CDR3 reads TGCGCCAGCAGCCAGGGGACAGACTACGAGCAGTACTTC.

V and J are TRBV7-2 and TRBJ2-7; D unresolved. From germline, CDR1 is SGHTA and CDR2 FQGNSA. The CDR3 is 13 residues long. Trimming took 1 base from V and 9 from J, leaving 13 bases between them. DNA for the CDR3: TGTGCCAGCAGCTTAGACGTCCAGCGAGGGCAGTACTTC. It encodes CASSLDVQRGQYF.

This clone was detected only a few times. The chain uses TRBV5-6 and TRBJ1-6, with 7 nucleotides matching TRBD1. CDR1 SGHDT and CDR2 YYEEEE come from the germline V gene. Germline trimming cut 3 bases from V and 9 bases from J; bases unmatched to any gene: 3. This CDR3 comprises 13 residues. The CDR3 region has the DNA TGTGCCAGCAGCTCTAGGGGGCTTTCACCCCTCCACTTT. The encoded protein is CASSSRGLSPLHF.

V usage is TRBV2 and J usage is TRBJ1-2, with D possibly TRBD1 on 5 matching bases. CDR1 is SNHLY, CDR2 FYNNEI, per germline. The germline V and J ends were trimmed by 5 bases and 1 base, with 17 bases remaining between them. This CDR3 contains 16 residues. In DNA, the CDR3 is TGTGCCAGCAGTAGAACAATTGACAGAATTAACTATGGCTACACCTTC. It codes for CASSRTIDRINYGYTF.

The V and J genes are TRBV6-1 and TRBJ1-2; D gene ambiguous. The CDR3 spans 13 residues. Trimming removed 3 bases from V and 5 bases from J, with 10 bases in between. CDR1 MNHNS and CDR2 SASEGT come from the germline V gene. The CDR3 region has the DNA TGTGCCAGCAGTGAGCGGGCCCTATATGGCTACACCTTC. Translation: CASSERALYGYTF.